Listed here are 21 T cell receptor beta chains from one sample, sequenced in a study of T-cell reconstitution after alpha-beta-depleted transplantation in children. Unique molecular identifiers were built into the TCRbeta library. Via MiXCR, TCRdb re-called the PCR reads, giving one row per CDR3 protein. This table holds about 210,000 distinct CDR3 sequences, roughly 15% found once. The specimen comprised PBMCs, mostly from graft donor cells, sampled 360 days after TCRalphabeta/CD19-depleted stem cell transplant. The receptors stem from a male patient between 2 and 15 years old who had a stem cell transplant for acute lymphoblastic leukemia, so the T cells may come from the graft donor.

This clonotype turned up a few times. This rearrangement joins TRBV6-5 to TRBJ2-1; 14 bases map to TRBD2. In germline, CDR1 is MNHEY, CDR2 SVGAGI. Unmatched junction bases numbered 3, after V lost 0 bases and J lost 5 bases. The CDR3 length is 17 residues. Here the CDR3 reads CASSYSGTSGGHNEQFF. The CDR3 DNA is TGTGCCAGCAGTTACTCGGGGACTAGCGGGGGTCACAATGAGCAGTTCTTC.

This sequence joins TRBV7-2 and TRBJ1-4, with D tentatively TRBD1 (6 bases). Trimming took off 4 bases at V and 14 bases at J, with 17 bases between the two ends. Germline V gives CDR1 SGHTA, CDR2 FQGNSA. The CDR3 is 13 residues long. The CDR3 reads CASSSDSGYSLFF. In DNA form, the CDR3 reads TGTGCCAGCAGCTCGGACAGCGGGTACTCGCTGTTTTTT.

V usage is TRBV20-1 and J usage is TRBJ2-7, with no clear D. The CDR3 is 16 amino acids. The V and J ends lost 1 base and 6 bases respectively, with 22 bases between them. Looked up from germline, CDR1 is DFQATT and CDR2 is SNEGSKA (reference sequence). The CDR3 DNA is TGCAGTGCTAGAGTATTAGGGCTCAGCACAAATCCCGAGCAGTACTTC. It specifies CSARVLGLSTNPEQYF.

This clonotype was picked up one time. The chain recombines TRBV11-2 with TRBJ2-7, with TRBD1 identical over 12 bases. The J segment lost 3 bases and the V segment lost 1 base, leaving 7 bases of the junction unmatched. CDR3 length equals 17 residues. Germline V gives CDR1 SGHAT, CDR2 FQNNGV. The CDR3 protein is CASSLGGTGGSLYEQYF. CDR3 in DNA: TGTGCCAGCAGCTTAGGGGGGACAGGGGGCAGTCTCTACGAGCAGTACTTC.

This clonotype showed up many times. The CDR3 bases are TGTGCCAGCAGGGTGCCCTCTGGAAACACCATATATTTT. This encodes CASRVPSGNTIYF. The chain recombines TRBV12-3 or TRBV12-4 with TRBJ1-3; D gene unclear. This CDR3 has 13 residues. With 6 bases removed from V and 0 bases from J, the gap between germline ends came to 6 bases.

The chain combines TRBV7-2 with TRBJ2-1; possibly TRBD1 for D (6 bases). The CDR3 runs to 15 residues. CDR1 and CDR2 (germline): SGHTA, FQGNSA. Trimming cost V 3 bases and J 6 bases, with 15 bases left between them. The CDR3 spells CASSFRGSDINEQFF. The CDR3 nucleotides are TGTGCCAGCAGCTTCAGGGGCTCCGATATCAATGAGCAGTTCTTC.

V and J are TRBV18 and TRBJ2-3; the match to TRBD2 covers 9 bases. Trimming took 1 base from V and 4 from J; bases not matched to a gene: 3. The CDR3 contains 15 residues. Germline V gene lookup returns CDR1 KGHSH and CDR2 LQKENI. Written as DNA, the CDR3 is TGTGCCAGCTCACCACGGACTAGCGAATCAGATACGCAGTATTTT. It is translated as CASSPRTSESDTQYF.

There are a few counts of this clonotype. The chain employs TRBV5-1 and TRBJ2-4; 9 nucleotides match TRBD1. The germline gives CDR1 SGHRS, CDR2 YFSETQ. Trimming took 4 bases from V and 2 from J; bases not matched to a gene: 7. This CDR3 region has 16 residues. The CDR3 loop is CASSPGQGGTKNIQYF. The CDR3 region has the DNA TGCGCCAGCAGCCCGGGACAGGGAGGAACCAAAAACATTCAGTACTTC.

This sequence joins TRBV10-3 and TRBJ2-1, with D unclear. Between the trimmed V and J ends, which lost 0 bases and 2 bases, there was a span of 11 bases. Germline V CDR1 and CDR2: ENHRY, SYGVKD. The CDR3 extends over 16 amino acids. The CDR3 loop is CAISESKLQTYNEQFF. CDR3 in DNA: TGTGCCATCAGTGAGTCGAAACTTCAAACCTACAATGAGCAGTTCTTC.

A few counts support this clonotype. V is TRBV11-1 and J is TRBJ1-1; D gene uncertain. The length of the CDR3 is 15 residues. V gave up 4 bases and J gave up 0 bases, with 12 bases separating them. CDR1 is SGHAT and CDR2 is FQDESV in the germline V gene (reference sequence). The CDR3 region is CASSSGASMNTEAFF. CDR3 in DNA: TGTGCCAGCAGCTCCGGTGCTAGCATGAACACTGAAGCTTTCTTT. Supplemented by reference TRBV11-1 and TRBJ1-1, the full variable domain reads EAEVAQSPRYKITEKSQAVAFWCDPISGHATLYWYRQILGQGPELLVQFQDESVVDDSQLPKDRFSAERLKGVDSTLKIQPAELGDSAMYLCASSSGASMNTEAFFGQGTRLTVV.

This clonotype was picked up a small number of times. The rearrangement links TRBV10-3 to TRBJ2-2; D uncertain. Trimming took off 4 bases at V and 6 bases at J, with 12 bases between the two ends. CDR1 and CDR2 (germline): ENHRY, SYGVKD. CDR3 size: 14 residues. CDR3 protein: CAISAPRLAGELFF. The CDR3 coding sequence is TGTGCCATCAGTGCTCCAAGACTGGCCGGGGAGCTGTTTTTT.

The V gene is TRBV7-2, the J gene TRBJ2-5, with TRBD2 matching over 9 bases. The length of the CDR3 is 16 residues. Germline V CDR1 and CDR2: SGHTA, FQGNSA. V dropped 9 bases and J dropped 5; count of bases not matched to a gene: 16. As DNA, the CDR3 is TGTGCCAGTAACTTAGCGGTTAGCGGGGGTGGGGAGACCCAGTACTTC. Translated: CASNLAVSGGGETQYF.

V usage is TRBV7-2 and J usage is TRBJ2-7; D is unresolved. V shed 4 bases and J shed 0 bases, with 13 bases lying between them. Germline CDR1 and CDR2: SGHTA and FQGNSA. CDR3 length: 15 amino acids. The chain's CDR3 is CASSSPDTGSYEQYF. Here the CDR3 DNA reads TGTGCCAGCAGCTCCCCAGACACCGGCTCCTACGAGCAGTACTTC.

The chain uses TRBV10-3 and TRBJ2-1; a weak D match, TRBD2 (5 bases). V lost 0 bases, J lost 7 bases, and 13 bases lay in between. Germline V CDR1 and CDR2: ENHRY, SYGVKD. The CDR3 has 15 residues. CDR3 nucleotides: TGTGCCATCAGTGAGTCGATGCGGGCTCTGAATGAGCAGTTCTTC. Its protein product is CAISESMRALNEQFF.

The gene calls are TRBV5-1 and TRBJ2-2, with 10 bases that match TRBD1. In germline, CDR1 is SGHRS, CDR2 YFSETQ. J gave up 3 bases and V 6 bases, and 2 bases lay outside the gene matches. The CDR3 length is 14 residues. CDR3 sequence: CASKGQGYTGELFF. CDR3 DNA sequence: TGCGCCAGCAAGGGACAGGGGTACACCGGGGAGCTGTTTTTT.

This clonotype appeared a few times. V and J are TRBV6-5 and TRBJ2-2; D is undetermined. This CDR3 is built from 14 residues. V shed 4 bases and J shed 6 bases, with 12 bases lying between them. The germline V gene encodes CDR1 MNHEY and CDR2 SVGAGI. The CDR3 nucleotides are TGTGCCAGCAGTTCCAACGATAGGTCCGGGGAGCTGTTTTTT. It translates to CASSSNDRSGELFF.

A single count supports this clonotype. The V and J genes are TRBV20-1 and TRBJ2-5; 8 bases align to TRBD2. Trimming took 1 base from V and 5 from J; bases not matched to a gene: 12. Per germline, CDR1 DFQATT and CDR2 SNEGSKA (reference sequence). The CDR3 contains 16 residues. CDR3 region: CSARVGLRGAGETQYF. The CDR3 bases are TGCAGTGCTAGAGTCGGGTTGCGGGGGGCAGGGGAGACCCAGTACTTC.

The gene calls are TRBV25-1 and TRBJ2-7; D ambiguous. CDR1 and CDR2 (germline): MGHDK, SYGVNS. V shed 3 bases and J shed 4 bases, with 7 bases lying between them. The CDR3 is 12 amino acids. CDR3 coding DNA: TGTGCCAGCAGTGACCGCCCATACGAGCAGTACTTC. Translated, it gives CASSDRPYEQYF.

This clonotype was counted a few times. This rearrangement joins TRBV5-1 to TRBJ2-2; D not resolved. Trimming pared 4 bases from V and 5 bases from J, leaving 6 bases between. CDR1 is SGHRS, CDR2 YFSETQ, per germline. The CDR3 totals 12 residues. The CDR3 region has the DNA TGCGCCAGCAGCCTGTATACCGGGGAGCTGTTTTTT. Protein product: CASSLYTGELFF.

This clonotype has a count of ten or more. V is TRBV12-3 or TRBV12-4 and J is TRBJ2-3; D may be TRBD1 (7 bases). Trimming shortened V by 1 base and J by 5 bases, and 13 bases separated the two germline ends. This CDR3 is built from 15 residues. For the CDR3, the DNA is TGTGCCAGCAGTTTAGGGCCAGGGGGGAGAGATACGCAGTATTTT. Translation: CASSLGPGGRDTQYF.

This clonotype was counted only a few times. The gene calls are TRBV10-3 and TRBJ1-5, with D uncertain. The CDR3 consists of 17 residues. Per germline, CDR1 ENHRY and CDR2 SYGVKD. Deletions cut 3 bases from V and 3 bases from J, with 18 bases between. This CDR3 reads CAISEISGTDSNQPQHF. The CDR3 bases are TGTGCCATCAGTGAAATATCCGGAACCGACTCCAATCAGCCCCAGCATTTT.